The clone carrying this T cell receptor beta chain was found once. The antigen is not known. The V segment lost 6 bases and the J segment 3 bases; nucleotides outside the gene matches: 7. This CDR3 comprises 14 residues. Germline V gene lookup returns CDR1 SQVTM and CDR2 ANQGSEA. These data originate in a study of T-cell memory formation after mild COVID-19. General study results and limits: Pre-infection memory showed some responding clones, and this suggested that cross-reactive memory joined. Whether day 37 second-wave clones are SARS-CoV-2-specific was not confirmed.

Constant-segment primers and 5'RACE yielded cDNA libraries for TCR alpha and TCR beta, each carrying sample barcodes and UMIs. Via MiXCR, TCRdb re-called the 5' RACE reads, giving one row per CDR3 protein. The sample includes tens of thousands of distinct CDR3 sequences, roughly 25% of them seen just once. The rearrangement links TRBV29-1 to TRBJ2-1; 8 nucleotides line up with TRBD2. The receptor was isolated from a man younger than 35 who had mild COVID-19 (a few samples of this study predate the infection). Cell type and time point are not known. Sequenced sample: PBMCs or a T cell subset sorted from them (not recorded which). The DNA of the CDR3 is TGCAGCGTAAACGGCGGGGGGTACTACAATGAGCAGTTCTTC. Its protein product is CSVNGGGYYNEQFF.